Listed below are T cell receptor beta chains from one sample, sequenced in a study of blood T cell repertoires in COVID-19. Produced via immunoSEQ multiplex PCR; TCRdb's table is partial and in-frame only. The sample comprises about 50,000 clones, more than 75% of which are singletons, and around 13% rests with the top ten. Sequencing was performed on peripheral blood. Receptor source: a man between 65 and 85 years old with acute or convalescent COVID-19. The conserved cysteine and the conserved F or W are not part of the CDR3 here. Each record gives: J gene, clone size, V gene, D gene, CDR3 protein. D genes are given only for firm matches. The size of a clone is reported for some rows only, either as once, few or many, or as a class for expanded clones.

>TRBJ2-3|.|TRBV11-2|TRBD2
ASSSPWGGADTQY
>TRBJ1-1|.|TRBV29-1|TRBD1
SVEDRRGRGAF
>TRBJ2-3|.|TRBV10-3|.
AISDSPDTQY
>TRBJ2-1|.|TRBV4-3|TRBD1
ASSRDREGNEQF
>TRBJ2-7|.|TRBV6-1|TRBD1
ASSYGQGQYEQY
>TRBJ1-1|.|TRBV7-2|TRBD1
ASSLPTTGPWTEAF
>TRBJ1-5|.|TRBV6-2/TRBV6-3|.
ASSYRPDYQPQH
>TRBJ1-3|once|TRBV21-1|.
ASATGEGPSGNTIY
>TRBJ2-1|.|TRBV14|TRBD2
ASSQVTSGSYEQF
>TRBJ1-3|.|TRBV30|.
AWSLGRAPGNTIY
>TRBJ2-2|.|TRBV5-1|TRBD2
ASSFPPSGTGELF
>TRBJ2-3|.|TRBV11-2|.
ASSLVRTQY
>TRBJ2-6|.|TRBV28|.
ASTPGGANVLT
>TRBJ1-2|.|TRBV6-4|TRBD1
ASKLETGGNYGYT
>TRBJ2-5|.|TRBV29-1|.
SVVQSQETQY
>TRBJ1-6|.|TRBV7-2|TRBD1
ASSLVGRGQSPLH
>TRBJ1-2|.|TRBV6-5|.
ASSLLRDYGYT
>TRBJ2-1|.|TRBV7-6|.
ASSFNPNNEQF
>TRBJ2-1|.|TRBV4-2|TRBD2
ASSPGGLAGRWGNEQF
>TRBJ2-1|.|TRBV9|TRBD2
ASSVGTSGPYNEQF
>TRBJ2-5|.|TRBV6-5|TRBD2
ASSPLAGETQY
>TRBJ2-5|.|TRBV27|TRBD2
ASSHFGLAGGSEGETQY
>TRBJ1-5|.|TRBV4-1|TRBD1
ASSLNRGPQPQH
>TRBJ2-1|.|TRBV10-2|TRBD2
ASSERTSGRGGEQF
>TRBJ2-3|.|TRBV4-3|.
ASSANIADTQY
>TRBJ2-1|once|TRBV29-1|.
SVVPRDTSRTNNEQF
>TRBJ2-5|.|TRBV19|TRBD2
ASTPGLAGGLETQY
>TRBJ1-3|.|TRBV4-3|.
ASSQDLNQFKTGNTIY
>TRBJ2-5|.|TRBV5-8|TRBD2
ASSPGSGSGFGETQY
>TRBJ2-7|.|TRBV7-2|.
ASSLSGYPSYEQY
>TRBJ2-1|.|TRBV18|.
ASSPIGDEQF
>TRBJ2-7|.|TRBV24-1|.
ATSTGHEQY
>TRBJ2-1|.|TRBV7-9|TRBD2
ASSLASLAGDEQF
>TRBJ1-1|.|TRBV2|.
ASTEDMNTEAF
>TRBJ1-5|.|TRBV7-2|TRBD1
ASSQGGGVNQPQH
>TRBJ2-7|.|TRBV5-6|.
ASSLDTFSYEQY
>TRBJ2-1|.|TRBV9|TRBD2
ASSVILAGGYNEQF
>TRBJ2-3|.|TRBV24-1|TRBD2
ATSDYSTSGTQY
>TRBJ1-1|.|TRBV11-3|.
ASSKTTNTEAF
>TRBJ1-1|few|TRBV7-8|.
ASSRGLTAGEAF
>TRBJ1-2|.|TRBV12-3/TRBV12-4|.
ASSTQGYGYT
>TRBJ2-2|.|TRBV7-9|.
ASSPAYANTGELF
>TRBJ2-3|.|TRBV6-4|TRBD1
ATGQGKDTQY